What follows are 30 T cell receptor beta chains derived from one specimen sequenced in a study of shared clonotypes between healthy human individuals. Using immunoSEQ multiplex PCR, the repertoire was profiled, and TCRdb retains in-frame clones only, with some absent. The sample has about 2 million clones, about 95% seen once. In the naive CD8 group, cells lacked CD45RO and were positively selected for CCR7, so terminally differentiated effector memory CD45RA+ cells were left out. Sequencing input: naive CD8+ T cells sorted from blood. The receptors come from a young man in good health.

The chain employs TRBV4-1 and TRBJ2-1; 9 nucleotides align to TRBD2. The V gene's germline CDR1 is MGHRA and CDR2 YSYEKL. There are 15 residues in the CDR3. With 1 base clipped from V and 5 bases from J, the junction kept 3 bases outside the gene matches. CDR3 in DNA: TGCGCCAGCAGCCAAGTCATAGCGGGGGACAATGAGCAGTTCTTC. Its translation: CASSQVIAGDNEQFF.

The CDR3: CAWGGGVENSPLHF. CDR3 in DNA: TGTGCCTGGGGGGGAGGGGTTGAGAATTCACCCCTCCACTTT. The rearrangement uses TRBV30 and TRBJ1-6, with D perhaps TRBD1 (5 bases). The CDR3 is 14 amino acids. Germline V gene lookup returns CDR1 GTSNPN and CDR2 SVGIG (reference sequence). The V end lost 5 bases, the J end lost 7 bases, and 15 bases lay between the germline ends. The complete variable domain, with remaining parts taken from reference TRBV30 and TRBJ1-6, reads SQTIHQWPATLVQPVGSPLSLECTVEGTSNPNLYWYRQAAGRGLQLLFYSVGIGQISSEVPQNLSASRPQDRQFILSSKKLLLSDSGFYLCAWGGGVENSPLHFGNGTRLTVT.

The genes are TRBV6-5 and TRBJ1-2, with TRBD1 identical over 7 bases. Per germline, CDR1 MNHEY and CDR2 SVGAGI. The CDR3 consists of 12 residues. J was trimmed by 6 bases and V by 7 bases; bases with no gene match: 5. The CDR3 spells CASTEGGNGYTF. CDR3 DNA: TGTGCCAGCACGGAAGGGGGCAATGGCTACACCTTC.

The chain has TRBV2 and TRBJ2-2; TRBD2 aligns across 8 bases. Germline trimming cut 6 bases from V and 4 bases from J; bases unmatched to any gene: 10. The CDR3 extends over 16 amino acids. CDR1 SNHLY and CDR2 FYNNEI come from the germline V gene. CDR3 sequence: CASRAPGLVGTGELFF. The CDR3 DNA reads as TGTGCCAGCAGAGCTCCGGGACTAGTTGGCACCGGGGAGCTGTTTTTT.

The genes are TRBV11-2 and TRBJ2-3; 11 bases are a match to TRBD2. The V gene's germline CDR1 is SGHAT and CDR2 FQNNGV. V was pared by 2 bases and J by 3 bases, with 4 bases of the junction left unmatched. The CDR3 has 16 residues. CDR3 in amino acids: CASSLLAGGPTDTQYF. The CDR3 DNA follows: TGTGCCAGCAGCTTATTAGCGGGAGGGCCTACAGATACGCAGTATTTT. Together with reference TRBV11-2 and TRBJ2-3, the CDR3 gives the full variable domain: EAGVAQSPRYKIIEKRQSVAFWCNPISGHATLYWYQQILGQGPKLLIQFQNNGVVDDSQLPKDRFSAERLKGVDSTLKIQPAKLEDSAVYLCASSLLAGGPTDTQYFGPGTRLTVL.

The chain combines TRBV19 with TRBJ2-7; 9 nucleotides align to TRBD2. V shed 0 bases and J 3 bases; nucleotides not matched to a gene: 3. CDR3 length equals 15 residues. Germline CDR1 LNHDA, CDR2 SQIVND (reference sequence). CDR3 coding DNA: TGTGCCAGTAGTATAGAAAGGACTAGCGTCTACGAGCAGTACTTC. It translates to CASSIERTSVYEQYF.

The J gene is TRBJ1-1, the V gene TRBV15; D is undetermined. This CDR3 comprises 14 residues. Germline V gene data show CDR1 as LNHNV and CDR2 as YYDKDF (reference sequence). V was clipped by 1 base and J by 3 bases, with 9 bases between them. CDR3: CATSRGESHTEAFF. The CDR3 coding sequence is TGTGCCACCAGCAGAGGTGAAAGCCACACTGAAGCTTTCTTT.

The chain combines TRBV11-2 with TRBJ2-3; 8 bases agree with TRBD2. Germline CDR1 reads SGHAT; CDR2 reads FQNNGV. The CDR3 extends over 17 amino acids. The junction had 9 bases not matched to a gene; V was cut back by 3 bases and J by 1 base. This chain's CDR3 is CASSLGPGGPGTDTQYF. CDR3 nucleotides: TGTGCCAGCAGCTTGGGACCGGGAGGGCCCGGCACAGATACGCAGTATTTT.

The chain uses TRBV6-5 and TRBJ2-1, with TRBD2 matching over 10 bases. The V gene's germline CDR1 is MNHEY and CDR2 SVGAGI. J was trimmed by 4 bases and V by 6 bases; bases with no gene match: 6. The CDR3 has 15 residues. CDR3 loop: CASSGLAGVYNEQFF. The DNA of the CDR3 is TGTGCCAGCAGCGGGCTAGCGGGGGTATACAATGAGCAGTTCTTC.

The V and J genes are TRBV5-8 and TRBJ2-7, with TRBD2 matching over 13 bases. The V gene's germline CDR1 is SGHTS and CDR2 YDEGEE. Trimming at V came to 0 bases and at J to 5 bases, leaving 2 bases not matched to a gene. The CDR3 totals 15 residues. In DNA form, the CDR3 reads TGTGCCAGCAGCTTGGGGACTAGCGGGGGAGACGAGCAGTACTTC. Translation: CASSLGTSGGDEQYF.

The chain is built from TRBV5-8 and TRBJ2-5; the D is unclear. In germline, CDR1 is SGHTS, CDR2 YDEGEE. CDR3 length: 13 amino acids. Trimming took off 2 bases at V and 0 bases at J, with 5 bases between the two ends. The CDR3 DNA reads TGTGCCAGCAGCTTAAGAAACCAAGAGACCCAGTACTTC. Protein sequence: CASSLRNQETQYF. Drawing the rest from reference TRBV5-8 and TRBJ2-5, the complete variable domain is EAGVTQSPTHLIKTRGQQATLRCSPISGHTSVYWYQQALGLGLQFLLWYDEGEERNRGNFPPRFSGRQFPNYSSELNVNALELEDSALYLCASSLRNQETQYFGPGTRLLVL.

The J gene is TRBJ2-3, the V gene TRBV30, with D possibly matching TRBD1 (6 bases). Trimming left V 2 bases short and J 1 base short, with 19 bases between. The CDR3 is 17 amino acids. Germline CDR1 reads GTSNPN; CDR2 reads SVGIG (reference sequence). The chain's CDR3 is CAWSSLPQGTGTDTQYF. CDR3 nucleotides: TGTGCCTGGAGTTCCCTACCACAGGGTACTGGCACAGATACGCAGTATTTT.

This chain links TRBV6-1 with TRBJ2-2; 7 nucleotides agree with TRBD2. Losses at the gene ends were 1 base for V and 6 bases for J; bases not matched to a gene: 8. The germline V gene encodes CDR1 MNHNS and CDR2 SASEGT. The CDR3 consists of 16 residues. CDR3 sequence reads: CASSEVEAGAPGELFF. The CDR3 DNA is TGTGCCAGCAGTGAAGTCGAGGCGGGAGCCCCCGGGGAGCTGTTTTTT.

The gene calls are TRBV6-1 and TRBJ2-3; 8 bases match TRBD1. The CDR3 length is 14 residues. V was pared by 4 bases and J by 2 bases, with 2 bases of the junction left unmatched. Germline loops: CDR1 MNHNS, CDR2 SASEGT. CDR3 amino acids: CASSGQGTTDTQYF. CDR3 bases: TGTGCCAGCAGTGGACAGGGGACCACAGATACGCAGTATTTT.

The chain recombines TRBV30 with TRBJ1-1; tentatively, D is TRBD1 (5 bases). V shed 5 bases and J shed 5 bases, with 27 bases lying between them. CDR3 size: 17 residues. Germline assignment: CDR1 GTSNPN and CDR2 SVGIG (reference sequence). The CDR3 is CAWSLGPSASVLTEAFF. The DNA of the CDR3 is TGTGCCTGGTCTTTGGGGCCCTCTGCCTCGGTTTTAACTGAAGCTTTCTTT.

This clone appeared a few times. Other DNA sequences of this sample code for an identical CDR3. The chain links TRBV7-9 to TRBJ1-1; D uncertain. This CDR3 is 14 amino acids long. Looked up from germline, CDR1 is SEHNR and CDR2 is FQNEAQ (reference sequence). Trimming removed 1 base from V and 1 base from J, with 7 bases in between. The CDR3, as DNA: TGTGCCAGCAGCTTAGTCTTCGAGAACACTGAAGCTTTCTTT. Protein product: CASSLVFENTEAFF.

This clone was seen once. The rearrangement links TRBV6-5 to TRBJ1-1, with 10 bases that match TRBD1. The junction had 4 bases not matched to a gene; V was cut back by 5 bases and J by 4 bases. The CDR3 is made up of 14 amino acids. Germline CDR1 and CDR2: MNHEY and SVGAGI. The CDR3 protein is CASSRQGALTEAFF. CDR3 DNA sequence: TGTGCCAGCAGTCGACAGGGGGCTCTCACTGAAGCTTTCTTT.

This clone was found once. Other DNA sequences in the sample encode the same CDR3. J is TRBJ2-3 and V is TRBV19; tentatively, D is TRBD1 or TRBD2 (5 bases each). Trimming took 5 bases from V and 0 from J, leaving 6 bases between them. The germline gives CDR1 LNHDA, CDR2 SQIVND (reference sequence). The CDR3 totals 13 residues. The CDR3 DNA follows: TGTGCCAGTAGTGGGACCAGCACAGATACGCAGTATTTT. Its protein is CASSGTSTDTQYF.

The chain recombines TRBV9 with TRBJ1-2; the D gene is possibly TRBD1 (6 bases). Trimming removed 0 bases from V and 6 bases from J, with 9 bases in between. The CDR3 is 13 residues long. CDR1 and CDR2 from the germline V gene are SGDLS and YYNGEE. The CDR3 sequence: CASSVGEGDGYTF. The CDR3 nucleotides are TGTGCCAGCAGCGTAGGCGAGGGGGATGGCTACACCTTC.

The V gene is TRBV7-6, the J gene TRBJ2-1; 14 bases line up with TRBD2. Germline V CDR1 and CDR2: SGHVS, FNYEAQ. Unmatched junction bases numbered 5, after V lost 5 bases and J lost 5 bases. This CDR3 has 16 residues. CDR3 sequence reads: CASSVLGLAGDNEQFF. The CDR3, as DNA: TGTGCCAGCAGCGTCTTGGGACTAGCGGGAGACAATGAGCAGTTCTTC.

The rearrangement uses TRBV4-3 and TRBJ2-7; D call uncertain. The V gene lost 1 base and the J gene lost 3 bases, with 7 bases spanning the gap. The CDR3 consists of 13 residues. Looked up from germline, CDR1 is LGHNA and CDR2 is YSLEER. CDR3 coding DNA: TGCGCCAGCAGCCAAGGTCGTGTCTACGAGCAGTACTTC. Its translation: CASSQGRVYEQYF.

The chain combines TRBV19 with TRBJ2-7, with 12 bases matching TRBD2. This CDR3 comprises 15 residues. The ends lost 5 bases at V and 3 bases at J; junction bases unmatched: 5. CDR1 and CDR2 from the germline V gene are LNHDA and SQIVND (reference sequence). The CDR3 sequence is CASSSTSGGYYEQYF. CDR3 in DNA: TGTGCCAGTAGTTCGACTAGCGGGGGTTACTACGAGCAGTACTTC. Full variable domain (remainder filled in from reference TRBV19 and TRBJ2-7): DGGITQSPKYLFRKEGQNVTLSCEQNLNHDAMYWYRQDPGQGLRLIYYSQIVNDFQKGDIAEGYSVSREKKESFPLTVTSAQKNPTAFYLCASSSTSGGYYEQYFGPGTRLTVT.

The rearrangement joins TRBV9 to TRBJ2-2, with D perhaps matching TRBD2 (5 bases). Germline V gene lookup returns CDR1 SGDLS and CDR2 YYNGEE. With 4 bases removed from V and 6 bases from J, the gap between germline ends came to 25 bases. This CDR3 is built from 18 residues. DNA for the CDR3: TGTGCCAGCAGCTCCCCACTTTTCGAGGGTTTAGAGGCCGGGGAGCTGTTTTTT. This codes for CASSSPLFEGLEAGELFF.

This chain connects TRBV7-8 to TRBJ2-7; D gene ambiguous. V lost 2 bases and J 0 bases, leaving 8 bases between the germline ends. The CDR3 contains 14 residues. CDR1 and CDR2 (germline): SGHVS, FQNEAQ. For the CDR3, the DNA is TGTGCCAGCAGCTTAATCTTGAGCTCCTACGAGCAGTACTTC. Translation: CASSLILSSYEQYF.

This clone occurred a few times. This sample also contains other DNA sequences that code for the same CDR3. This chain uses TRBV19 with TRBJ2-2; D is unresolved. Germline CDR1 and CDR2: LNHDA and SQIVND (reference sequence). The CDR3 loop spans 12 amino acids. V gave up 1 base and J gave up 5 bases, with 2 bases separating them. DNA for the CDR3: TGTGCCAGTAGTATAGGGACCGGGGAGCTGTTTTTT. It yields the protein CASSIGTGELFF. Full variable domain (outside the CDR3, taken from reference TRBV19 and TRBJ2-2): DGGITQSPKYLFRKEGQNVTLSCEQNLNHDAMYWYRQDPGQGLRLIYYSQIVNDFQKGDIAEGYSVSREKKESFPLTVTSAQKNPTAFYLCASSIGTGELFFGEGSRLTVL.

The chain has TRBV7-9 and TRBJ2-7, with D unresolved. Germline-derived CDR1 and CDR2 are SEHNR and FQNEAQ (reference sequence). CDR3 length: 14 residues. The ends were cut back, 3 bases at V and 5 bases at J, with 14 bases in the middle. CDR3 sequence reads: CASSFSGPENEQYF. The CDR3 nucleotides read TGTGCCAGCAGCTTTTCCGGGCCGGAAAACGAGCAGTACTTC.

The rearrangement links TRBV16 to TRBJ2-7; D not certain. The CDR3 has 12 residues. V lost 2 bases and J 2 bases, leaving 4 bases between the germline ends. The germline CDR1 and CDR2 sequences are KGHSY and FQNENV. CDR3 in DNA: TGTGCCAGCAGCCAACTGACCTACGAGCAGTACTTC. Protein: CASSQLTYEQYF. Together with reference TRBV16 and TRBJ2-7, the CDR3 gives the full variable domain: GEEVAQTPKHLVRGEGQKAKLYCAPIKGHSYVFWYQQVLKNEFKFLISFQNENVFDETGMPKERFSAKCLPNSPCSLEIQATKLEDSAVYFCASSQLTYEQYFGPGTRLTVT.

Concerning this clone: The identical CDR3 is also encoded by other nucleotide sequences in the sample. V usage is TRBV5-4 and J usage is TRBJ2-7; D is uncertain. The CDR3 has 11 residues. Germline V CDR1 and CDR2: SGHNT, YYREEE (reference sequence). Between the trimmed V and J ends, which lost 0 bases and 6 bases, there was a span of 4 bases. CDR3 amino acids: CASSLGPEQYF. CDR3 bases: TGTGCCAGCAGCTTGGGTCCCGAGCAGTACTTC.

The chain joins TRBV5-1 to TRBJ1-1; D is unclear. V was clipped by 2 bases and J by 1 base, with 6 bases between them. Germline V gene lookup returns CDR1 SGHRS and CDR2 YFSETQ. CDR3 size: 13 residues. CDR3 amino acids: CASSFNWNTEAFF. The CDR3 DNA is TGCGCCAGCAGCTTTAACTGGAACACTGAAGCTTTCTTT.

As regards this clone: The same CDR3 also results from other DNA sequences found in this sample. V is TRBV4-1 and J is TRBJ2-7; D unclear. The germline V gene encodes CDR1 MGHRA and CDR2 YSYEKL. Trimming took 0 bases from V and 2 from J, leaving 8 bases between them. The CDR3 covers 14 residues. The CDR3, as DNA: TGCGCCAGCAGCCAAGATCTGGGGACCTACGAGCAGTACTTC. The encoded protein is CASSQDLGTYEQYF.